This T cell receptor beta chain was sequenced in a study of identical twins. Findings of the study overall: The study drew conclusions from cross-sectional statistical analysis, not from following the same donors. Abundant cord blood beta clonotypes carried fewer insertions; memory repertoires showed none.

This clonotype was counted many times. As yet, its antigen is unknown. The germline V gene has CDR1 SNHLY and CDR2 FYNNEI. The germline V and J ends were trimmed by 3 bases and 0 bases, with 5 bases remaining between them. The CDR3 contains 14 residues. TCRdb re-analysed the 5' RACE reads in MiXCR, keeping a single row per CDR3 protein. Of under 900,000 distinct CDR3 sequences listed, approximately 13% are singletons. This sample was also put to use in a study of yellow fever vaccine responses in identical twins. That source adds: Reports say the vaccine T cell response in twins looked partly convergent and partly personalized.

Sequencing used PBMCs. This chain joins TRBV2 and TRBJ2-2; D uncertain. The origin of this receptor is a woman aged 18 to 35 in good health. CDR3 sequence reads: CASSDYANTGELFF. The CDR3 DNA follows: TGTGCCAGCAGTGACTACGCGAACACCGGGGAGCTGTTTTTT. Combining the CDR3 with reference TRBV2 and TRBJ2-2 gives the whole variable domain EPEVTQTPSHQVTQMGQEVILRCVPISNHLYFYWYRQILGQKVEFLVSFYNNEISEKSEIFDDQFSVERPDGSNFTLKIRSTKLEDSAMYFCASSDYANTGELFFGEGSRLTVL.